The T cell receptor beta chain described here comes from a study of blood T cells in healthy people across ages. This clonotype was observed a few times. Primed by a sample-barcoded 5' primer and a J-beta primer mix, a second PCR proceeded for roughly 6 to 12 cycles. TCRdb fed the 5' RACE reads into MiXCR, producing one record per CDR3 protein. The table lists 700,000 or so distinct CDR3 sequences, 20% to 25% of them singletons. Trimming stripped 2 bases from V and 6 bases from J, with 15 bases between. Germline CDR1 MNHEY, CDR2 SVGAGI. The CDR3 contains 15 residues. Sample: blood. This TCR derives from an older man in good health. This chain connects TRBV6-5 to TRBJ2-3, with unresolved D. In nucleotides, the CDR3 is TGTGCCAGCAGTTACGGGGTCCCCGGGCGTGATACGCAGTATTTT. It codes for CASSYGVPGRDTQYF.